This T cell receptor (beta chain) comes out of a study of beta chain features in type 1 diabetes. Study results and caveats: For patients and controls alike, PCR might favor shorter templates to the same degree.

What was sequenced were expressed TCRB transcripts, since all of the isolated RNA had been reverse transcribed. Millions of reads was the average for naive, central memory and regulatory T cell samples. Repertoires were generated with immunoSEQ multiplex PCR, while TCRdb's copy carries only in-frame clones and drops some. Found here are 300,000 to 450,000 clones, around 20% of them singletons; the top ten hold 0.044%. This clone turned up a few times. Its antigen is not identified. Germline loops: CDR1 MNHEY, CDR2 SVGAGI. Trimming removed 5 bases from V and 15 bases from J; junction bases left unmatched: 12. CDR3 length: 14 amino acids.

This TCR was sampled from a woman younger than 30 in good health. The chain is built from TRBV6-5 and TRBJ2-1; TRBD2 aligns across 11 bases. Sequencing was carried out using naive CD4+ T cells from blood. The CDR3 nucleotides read TGTGCCAGCAGTACGTCCTTGACTAGCGGGACTCGGTTCTTC. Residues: CASSTSLTSGTRFF.